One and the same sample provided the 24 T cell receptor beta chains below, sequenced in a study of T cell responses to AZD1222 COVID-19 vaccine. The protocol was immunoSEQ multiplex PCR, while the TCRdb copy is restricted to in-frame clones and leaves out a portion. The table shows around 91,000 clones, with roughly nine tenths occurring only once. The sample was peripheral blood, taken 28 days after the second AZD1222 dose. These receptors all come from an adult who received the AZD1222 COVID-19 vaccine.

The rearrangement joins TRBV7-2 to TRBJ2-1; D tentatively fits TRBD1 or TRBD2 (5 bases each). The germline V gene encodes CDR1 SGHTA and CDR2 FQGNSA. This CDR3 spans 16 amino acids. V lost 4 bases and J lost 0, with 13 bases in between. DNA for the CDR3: TGTGCCAGCAGCTCTCAGACCGGGACCTCCTACAATGAGCAGTTCTTC. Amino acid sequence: CASSSQTGTSYNEQFF. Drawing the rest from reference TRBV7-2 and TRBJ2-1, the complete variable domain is GAGVSQSPSNKVTEKGKDVELRCDPISGHTALYWYRQSLGQGLEFLIYFQGNSAPDKSGLPSDRFSAERTGGSVSTLTIQRTQQEDSAVYLCASSSQTGTSYNEQFFGPGTRLTVL.

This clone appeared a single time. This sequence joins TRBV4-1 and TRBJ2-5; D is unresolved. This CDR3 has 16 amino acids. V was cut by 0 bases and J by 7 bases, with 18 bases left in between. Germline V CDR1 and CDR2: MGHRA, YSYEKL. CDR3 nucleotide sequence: TGCGCCAGCAGCCAAGAATTTGAGAGCCATCGAAGGACCCAGTACTTC. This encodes CASSQEFESHRRTQYF.

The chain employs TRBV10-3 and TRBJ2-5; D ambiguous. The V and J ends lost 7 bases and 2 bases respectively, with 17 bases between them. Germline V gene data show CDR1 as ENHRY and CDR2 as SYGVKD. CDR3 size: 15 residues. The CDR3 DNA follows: TGTGCCATCAAAAAAGCTATTGGCATACAAGAGACCCAGTACTTC. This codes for CAIKKAIGIQETQYF.

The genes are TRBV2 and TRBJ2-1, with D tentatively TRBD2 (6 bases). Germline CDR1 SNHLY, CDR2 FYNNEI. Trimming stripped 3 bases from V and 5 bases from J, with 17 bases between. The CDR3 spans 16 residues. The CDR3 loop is CASSEGRRLAHNEQFF. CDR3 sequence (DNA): TGTGCCAGCAGTGAGGGGAGGAGGCTAGCGCACAATGAGCAGTTCTTC.

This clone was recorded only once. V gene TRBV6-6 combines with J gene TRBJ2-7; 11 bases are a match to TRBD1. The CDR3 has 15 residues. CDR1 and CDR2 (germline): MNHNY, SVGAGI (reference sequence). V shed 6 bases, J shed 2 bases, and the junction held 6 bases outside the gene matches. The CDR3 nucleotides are TGTGCCAGCAGCCGGGGACAGGGGGGCCCCTACGAGCAGTACTTC. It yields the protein CASSRGQGGPYEQYF.

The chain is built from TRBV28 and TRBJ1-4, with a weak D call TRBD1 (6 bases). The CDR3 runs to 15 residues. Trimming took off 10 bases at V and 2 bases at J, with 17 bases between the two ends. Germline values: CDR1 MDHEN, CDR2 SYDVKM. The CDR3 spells CATGSQGSTNEKLFF. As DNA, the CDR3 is TGTGCCACCGGCTCACAGGGCTCGACTAATGAAAAACTGTTTTTT.

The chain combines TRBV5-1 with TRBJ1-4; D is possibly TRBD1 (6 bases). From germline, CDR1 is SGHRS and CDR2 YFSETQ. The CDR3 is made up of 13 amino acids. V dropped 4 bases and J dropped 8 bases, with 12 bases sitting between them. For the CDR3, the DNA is TGCGCCAGCAGCCCGACAGGTTTAGAAAAACTGTTTTTT. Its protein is CASSPTGLEKLFF.

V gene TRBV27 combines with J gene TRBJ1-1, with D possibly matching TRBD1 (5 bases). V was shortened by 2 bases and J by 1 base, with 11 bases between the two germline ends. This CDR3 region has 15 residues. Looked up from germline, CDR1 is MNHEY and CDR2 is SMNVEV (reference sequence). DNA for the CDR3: TGTGCCAGCAGTTTAGAGGGGCGGAGGAACACTGAAGCTTTCTTT. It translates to CASSLEGRRNTEAFF.

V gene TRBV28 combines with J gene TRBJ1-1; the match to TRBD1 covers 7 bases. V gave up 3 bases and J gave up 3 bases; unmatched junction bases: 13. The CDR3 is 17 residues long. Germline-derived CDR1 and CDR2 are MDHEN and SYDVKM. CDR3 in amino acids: CASSLARQSQGDTEAFF. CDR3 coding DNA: TGTGCCAGCAGTTTGGCGAGGCAGTCGCAGGGGGACACTGAAGCTTTCTTT.

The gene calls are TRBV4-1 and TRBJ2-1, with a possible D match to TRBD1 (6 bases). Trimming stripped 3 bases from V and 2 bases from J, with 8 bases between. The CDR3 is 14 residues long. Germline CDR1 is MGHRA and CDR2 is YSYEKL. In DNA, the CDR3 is TGCGCCAGCAGCCAGAGACAGGCCTACAATGAGCAGTTCTTC. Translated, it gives CASSQRQAYNEQFF.

CDR3 nucleotide sequence: TGTGCCAGCAGTTACACAGCCACCGGGGAGCTGTTTTTT. Its protein product is CASSYTATGELFF. The rearrangement uses TRBV2 and TRBJ2-2; D uncertain. The V end was cut by 5 bases, the J end by 4 bases, with 8 bases between. CDR1 is SNHLY and CDR2 is FYNNEI in the germline V gene. The CDR3 loop spans 13 amino acids.

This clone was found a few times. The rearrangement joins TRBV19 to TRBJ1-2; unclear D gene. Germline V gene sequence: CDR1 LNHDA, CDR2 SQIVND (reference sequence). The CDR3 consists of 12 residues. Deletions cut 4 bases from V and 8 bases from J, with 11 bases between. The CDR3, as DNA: TGTGCCAGTAGTAGACTCCTGGAGGGCTACACCTTC. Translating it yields CASSRLLEGYTF.

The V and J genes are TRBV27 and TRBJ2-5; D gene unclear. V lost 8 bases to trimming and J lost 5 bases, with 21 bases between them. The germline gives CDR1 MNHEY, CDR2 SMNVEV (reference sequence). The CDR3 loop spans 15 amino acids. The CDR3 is CASPPRRRAGETQYF. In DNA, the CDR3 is TGTGCCAGCCCCCCCCGACGTCGGGCTGGGGAGACCCAGTACTTC.

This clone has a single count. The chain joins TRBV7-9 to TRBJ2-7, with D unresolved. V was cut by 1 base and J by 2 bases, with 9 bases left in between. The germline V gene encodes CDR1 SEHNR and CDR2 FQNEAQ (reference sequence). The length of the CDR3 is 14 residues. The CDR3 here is CASSLGAVTYEQYF. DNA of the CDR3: TGTGCCAGCAGCTTAGGGGCAGTAACCTACGAGCAGTACTTC.

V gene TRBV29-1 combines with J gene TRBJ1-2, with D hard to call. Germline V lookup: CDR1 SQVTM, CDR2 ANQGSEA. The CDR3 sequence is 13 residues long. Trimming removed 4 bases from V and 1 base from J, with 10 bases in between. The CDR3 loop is CSVGVGYNYGYTF. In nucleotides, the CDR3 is TGCAGCGTTGGGGTTGGTTATAACTATGGCTACACCTTC.

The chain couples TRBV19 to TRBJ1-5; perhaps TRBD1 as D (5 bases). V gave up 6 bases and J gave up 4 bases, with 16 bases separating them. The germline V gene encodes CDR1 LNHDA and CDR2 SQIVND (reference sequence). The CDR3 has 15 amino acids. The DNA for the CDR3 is TGTGCCAGTAGGGCCGAACGACAGATTAATCAGCCCCAGCATTTT. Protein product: CASRAERQINQPQHF.

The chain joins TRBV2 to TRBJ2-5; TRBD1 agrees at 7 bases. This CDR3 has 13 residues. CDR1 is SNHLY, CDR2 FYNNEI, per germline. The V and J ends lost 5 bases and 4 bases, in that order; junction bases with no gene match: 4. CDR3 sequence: CASSPRTGETQYF. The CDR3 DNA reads TGTGCCAGCAGTCCCCGGACAGGAGAGACCCAGTACTTC.

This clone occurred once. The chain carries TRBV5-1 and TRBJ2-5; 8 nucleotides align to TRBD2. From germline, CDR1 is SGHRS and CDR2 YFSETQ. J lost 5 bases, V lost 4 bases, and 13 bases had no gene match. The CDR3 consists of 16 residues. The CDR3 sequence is CASSPGPGRAGETQYF. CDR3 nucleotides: TGCGCCAGCAGCCCGGGACCCGGGAGGGCCGGGGAGACCCAGTACTTC.

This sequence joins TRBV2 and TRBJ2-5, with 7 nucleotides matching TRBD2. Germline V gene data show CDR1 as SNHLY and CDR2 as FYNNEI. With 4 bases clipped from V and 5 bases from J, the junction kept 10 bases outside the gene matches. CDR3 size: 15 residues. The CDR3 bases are TGTGCCAGCAGTGTGGGGGGAGGGCCCTCGGAGACCCAGTACTTC. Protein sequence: CASSVGGGPSETQYF. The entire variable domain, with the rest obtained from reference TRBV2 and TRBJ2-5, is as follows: EPEVTQTPSHQVTQMGQEVILRCVPISNHLYFYWYRQILGQKVEFLVSFYNNEISEKSEIFDDQFSVERPDGSNFTLKIRSTKLEDSAMYFCASSVGGGPSETQYFGPGTRLLVL.

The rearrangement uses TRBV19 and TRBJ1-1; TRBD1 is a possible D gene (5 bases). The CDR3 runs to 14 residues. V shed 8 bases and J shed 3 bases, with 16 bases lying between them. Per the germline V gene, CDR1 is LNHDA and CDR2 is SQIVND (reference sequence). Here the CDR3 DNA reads TGTGCCAGTGCTACGCTGGGGGGAGACACTGAAGCTTTCTTT. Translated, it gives CASATLGGDTEAFF.

The CDR3 is CASSLRGENTIYF. Here the CDR3 DNA reads TGCGCCAGCAGCCTAAGAGGGGAAAACACCATATATTTT. The rearrangement joins TRBV5-1 to TRBJ1-3; D is perhaps TRBD1 (5 bases). CDR3 length: 13 amino acids. Germline V gene sequence: CDR1 SGHRS, CDR2 YFSETQ. Trimming stripped 4 bases from V and 6 bases from J, with 11 bases between.

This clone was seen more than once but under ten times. Written as DNA, the CDR3 is TGTGCCAGCAGCCAAGATGGCTACTCGGGGGAGACCCAGTACTTC. It specifies CASSQDGYSGETQYF. The gene calls are TRBV14 and TRBJ2-5; tentative D call: TRBD2 (5 bases). This CDR3 is built from 15 residues. V was trimmed by 0 bases and J by 5 bases, leaving 13 bases between them. Germline CDR1 and CDR2: SGHDN and FVKESK.

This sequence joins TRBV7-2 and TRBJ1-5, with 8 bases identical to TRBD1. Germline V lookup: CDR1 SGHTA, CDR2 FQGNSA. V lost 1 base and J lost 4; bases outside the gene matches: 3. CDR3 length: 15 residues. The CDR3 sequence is CASSLGDRLNQPQHF. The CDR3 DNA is TGTGCCAGCAGCTTAGGGGACAGGTTAAATCAGCCCCAGCATTTT.

The CDR3 protein is CASRTGTTWGEQYF. The CDR3 DNA sequence: TGTGCCAGCAGGACCGGGACTACGTGGGGCGAGCAGTACTTC. The V call is TRBV28, the J call TRBJ2-7; 7 bases align to TRBD2. The J segment lost 6 bases and the V segment lost 6 bases, leaving 11 bases of the junction unmatched. CDR1 and CDR2 from the germline V gene are MDHEN and SYDVKM. The CDR3 runs to 14 residues. Filled out from reference TRBV28 and TRBJ2-7, the complete variable domain reads DVKVTQSSRYLVKRTGEKVFLECVQDMDHENMFWYRQDPGLGLRLIYFSYDVKMKEKGDIPEGYSVSREKKERFSLILESASTNQTSMYLCASRTGTTWGEQYFGPGTRLTVT.